Each of the 9 T cell receptor beta chains below was sequenced from the same sample in a study of T cell responses to AZD1222 COVID-19 vaccine. Generated by immunoSEQ multiplex PCR, the TCRdb table keeps only in-frame clones and is missing some. The sample includes 130,000 or so clones, 92% of them seen just once. This sample comprised peripheral blood, obtained on day 0 of AZD1222 vaccination. The receptors derive from an adult in good health.

This chain connects TRBV19 to TRBJ2-3; TRBD2 aligns across 8 bases. Germline V gene lookup returns CDR1 LNHDA and CDR2 SQIVND (reference sequence). This CDR3 has 15 residues. Trimming removed 3 bases from V and 3 bases from J; junction bases left unmatched: 5. DNA for the CDR3: TGTGCCAGTAGTATGGTTCGGGGGGGAACAGATACGCAGTATTTT. Protein product: CASSMVRGGTDTQYF.

The chain joins TRBV5-1 to TRBJ2-1, with 9 bases identical to TRBD2. V trimming: 4 bases; J trimming: 8 bases; junction bases outside the gene matches: 13. Germline lookup yields CDR1 SGHRS and CDR2 YFSETQ. The CDR3 is made up of 16 amino acids. In nucleotides, the CDR3 is TGCGCCAGCAGCCTCCCAACAGGCGGGGGGGTATATGAGCAGTTCTTC. Translated, it gives CASSLPTGGGVYEQFF.

The CDR3 bases are TGCAGCGTGACCGGGACAGGGGTCGGCGAGCAGTACTTC. Its protein product is CSVTGTGVGEQYF. V gene TRBV29-1 combines with J gene TRBJ2-7; 10 bases fit TRBD1. From germline, CDR1 is SQVTM and CDR2 ANQGSEA. V shed 6 bases, J shed 6 bases, and the junction held 8 bases outside the gene matches. The CDR3 extends over 13 amino acids.

The V and J genes are TRBV7-2 and TRBJ1-4, with TRBD1 matching over 7 bases. The CDR3 is made up of 16 amino acids. Per germline, CDR1 SGHTA and CDR2 FQGNSA. The ends lost 1 base at V and 10 bases at J; junction bases unmatched: 12. Here the CDR3 DNA reads TGTGCCAGCAGCTTAGTAGGGGGCTTTGTTTCTGGAAAACTGTTTTTT. The encoded protein is CASSLVGGFVSGKLFF.

The V call is TRBV7-9, the J call TRBJ2-1; TRBD1 is a possible D gene (5 bases). This CDR3 spans 14 amino acids. Per germline, CDR1 SEHNR and CDR2 FQNEAQ (reference sequence). The V gene lost 1 base and the J gene lost 14 bases, with 18 bases spanning the gap. This CDR3 is CASSLGQSNPNKFF. The CDR3 DNA reads TGTGCCAGCAGCTTAGGACAGTCCAACCCAAATAAGTTCTTC.

This rearrangement joins TRBV11-2 to TRBJ1-1; D remains ambiguous. V lost 0 bases and J 1 base, leaving 9 bases between the germline ends. Germline-derived CDR1 and CDR2 are SGHAT and FQNNGV. The CDR3 totals 15 residues. The CDR3 nucleotides are TGTGCCAGCAGCTTAGATCTATGGGGGAACACTGAAGCTTTCTTT. It translates to CASSLDLWGNTEAFF.

The chain couples TRBV29-1 to TRBJ2-2; 7 nucleotides line up with TRBD1. The germline gives CDR1 SQVTM, CDR2 ANQGSEA. The CDR3 covers 14 residues. Germline trimming cut 6 bases from V and 2 bases from J; bases unmatched to any gene: 6. CDR3 DNA sequence: TGCAGCGTGTGGACAGGATTAAACACCGGGGAGCTGTTTTTT. Its translation is CSVWTGLNTGELFF.

The rearrangement uses TRBV7-2 and TRBJ2-5; possible D gene TRBD2, 6 bases. Per germline, CDR1 SGHTA and CDR2 FQGNSA. This CDR3 comprises 14 residues. Trimming took 5 bases from V and 2 from J, leaving 12 bases between them. CDR3 region: CASSPGTAQETQYF. The CDR3 coding sequence is TGTGCCAGCAGCCCGGGGACTGCTCAAGAGACCCAGTACTTC.

This chain connects TRBV7-9 to TRBJ1-3, with D possibly TRBD1 on 6 matching bases. Germline V gene lookup returns CDR1 SEHNR and CDR2 FQNEAQ (reference sequence). The CDR3 is 13 amino acids. Trimming pared 5 bases from V and 8 bases from J, leaving 13 bases between. The CDR3 nucleotides are TGTGCCAGCAGCCAATGGGGGGCGGACACCATATATTTT. This translates into CASSQWGADTIYF.